This T cell receptor (beta chain) was captured by sequencing in a study of cytomegalovirus exposure and HLA in healthy donors. With 60 Vbeta and 13 Jbeta primers, the PCR was carried out. Sequencing was performed with immunoSEQ multiplex PCR; in TCRdb, only in-frame clones are kept and a portion is missing. The data show over 50,000 clones, around 83% seen once. Sequencing input: PBMCs. The sequence was obtained from a middle-aged man in good health and CMV-seronegative.

This CDR3 reads CSVEGTSGLYEQFF. CDR3 in DNA: TGCAGCGTTGAGGGGACTAGCGGGCTTTACGAGCAGTTCTTC. The gene calls are TRBV29-1 and TRBJ2-1, with 12 bases identical to TRBD2. Trimming at V came to 3 bases and at J to 10 bases, leaving 7 bases not matched to a gene. The CDR3 has 14 residues. Germline V gene data show CDR1 as SQVTM and CDR2 as ANQGSEA.